This TCR beta chain emerged from a study of a mutant IDH1 vaccine in newly diagnosed glioma. About the research overall: Patients got radiotherapy, temozolomide, or both beforehand, and most got both.

Study outcomes and limitations: Alterations occurring in top peripheral T cell clonotypes seemed unrelated to pseudoprogression. Among all patients, vaccine-induced immune responses occurred in 93.3%.

Specified time point: baseline, week 1 (first vaccination visit). Indicated treatment: pre-vaccination baseline after standard-of-care therapy. Astrocytomas that were new, WHO grade 3 or 4, IDH1-mutant and ATRX-lost were present in the donors. Clones were read by immunoSEQ multiplex PCR, and TCRdb kept only the in-frame ones, dropping some. This table has about 36,000 clones, about 73% appearing once. V lost 5 bases and J lost 2, with 12 bases in between. The CDR3 loop spans 14 amino acids. Germline-derived CDR1 and CDR2 are MGHRA and YSYEKL. With respect to this clone: Its specificity is unknown.

The origin of this receptor is a man in his forties or fifties with glioma. Some clones in this sample may be carry-over from other donors' samples. The chain carries TRBV4-1 and TRBJ1-2, with D unclear. Specimen: PBMCs, collected from a glioma patient treated with radiotherapy, temozolomide or both. The CDR3 loop reads CASSAQDGNYGYTF. CDR3 nucleotides: TGCGCCAGCAGCGCTCAGGACGGGAACTATGGCTACACCTTC.